This T cell receptor (beta chain) emerged from a study of cytotoxic CD8 clonotypes in ibrutinib-treated CLL. The study's findings and limits: The clonality went up when patients responded to ibrutinib and dropped back toward baseline at progression.

The CDR3 covers 15 residues. Trimming pared 0 bases from V and 0 bases from J, leaving 7 bases between. Germline lookup yields CDR1 SGHRS and CDR2 YFSETQ. A word on this clone: Its antigen remains unknown.

Sequencing was performed with immunoSEQ multiplex PCR; in TCRdb, only in-frame clones are kept and a portion is missing. The profile covers about 300,000 clones, with about 72% appearing a single time and around 6% taken by the ten largest. The receptor's source is a human donor with chronic lymphocytic leukemia. V is TRBV5-1 and J is TRBJ1-3; D uncertain. The input for sequencing was PBMCs, taken at disease progression, from a patient treated with ibrutinib. CDR3 DNA: TGCGCCAGCAGCTTGGAAGCCAGCTCTGGAAACACCATATATTTT. This codes for CASSLEASSGNTIYF.